This T cell receptor beta chain was captured in a study of T cell responses to AZD1222 COVID-19 vaccine. Study-level results: Only a handful of AZD1222 recipients were seropositive at baseline.

This table comes from immunoSEQ multiplex PCR, and its TCRdb copy is limited to in-frame clones, with some not included. Among 150,000 to 200,000 clones, approximately 86% were seen once, and the ten largest hold approximately 10%. Regarding this clone: What it recognizes is unknown.

The source was peripheral blood, collected 28 days after the second AZD1222 dose. The source is an adult who received the AZD1222 COVID-19 vaccine.

As DNA, the CDR3 is TGCGCCAGCAGCCATAGACAGGGGGCGCGCAATTCACCCCTCCACTTT. This encodes CASSHRQGARNSPLHF. The chain combines TRBV4-3 with TRBJ1-6, with 10 bases aligning to TRBD1. With 3 bases clipped from V and 7 bases from J, the junction kept 6 bases outside the gene matches. This CDR3 has 16 residues. Germline CDR1 is LGHNA and CDR2 is YSLEER.